This entry lists 12 T cell receptor beta chains sequenced from one sample in a study of CD4+ T cells in melanoma (dated by TCRdb to between 2021 and 2024). The method was the immunoSEQ multiplex PCR assay. TCRdb limited this immuneACCESS table to in-frame rearrangements with V and J called. A share of clones is missing; checked studies link under half to unresolved V genes, and the rest is unexplained. The sample table records 10,000 or so clones; 55% to 65% of these occur just once. The ten largest clones represent roughly 24% of the sample. Specimen: cells from a culture (not recorded whether cultured in vitro). The receptors derive from a human donor with melanoma.

This clone was found a few times. This chain links TRBV7-6 with TRBJ1-5; no definite D call. Deletions cut 2 bases from V and 0 bases from J, with 14 bases between. This CDR3 is built from 17 residues. Germline V gives CDR1 SGHVS, CDR2 FNYEAQ. The CDR3 sequence: CASSLRQVADSNQPQHF. The DNA for the CDR3 is TGTGCCAGCAGCTTACGCCAGGTAGCGGATAGCAATCAGCCCCAGCATTTT.

This rearrangement joins TRBV18 to TRBJ1-2; no definite D call. The V and J ends lost 3 bases and 3 bases respectively, with 20 bases between them. The CDR3 has 17 amino acids. Germline-derived CDR1 and CDR2 are KGHSH and LQKENI. CDR3 DNA sequence: TGTGCCAGCTCACCTCTGACGATACTGAGTAGAGACTATGGCTACACCTTC. Translating gives CASSPLTILSRDYGYTF.

The rearrangement joins TRBV5-1 to TRBJ1-6; D is possibly TRBD1 (5 bases). Trimming stripped 3 bases from V and 6 bases from J, with 13 bases between. The germline gives CDR1 SGHRS, CDR2 YFSETQ. This CDR3 spans 15 amino acids. The CDR3 sequence: CASSSDAGGNSPLHF. The DNA for the CDR3 is TGCGCCAGCAGCTCGGACGCCGGGGGTAATTCACCCCTCCACTTT.

The chain links TRBV18 to TRBJ2-7; unclear D gene. In germline, CDR1 is KGHSH, CDR2 LQKENI. The CDR3 contains 13 residues. V was cut by 3 bases and J by 3 bases, with 9 bases left in between. CDR3 region: CASSPGEYYEQYF. In nucleotides, the CDR3 is TGTGCCAGCTCACCTGGGGAATACTACGAGCAGTACTTC.

The chain combines TRBV14 with TRBJ2-1; no firm D call. From germline, CDR1 is SGHDN and CDR2 FVKESK. The CDR3 covers 14 residues. V gave up 1 base and J gave up 6 bases, with 10 bases separating them. CDR3: CASSQGRSGNEQFF. CDR3 DNA sequence: TGTGCCAGCAGCCAAGGCAGGTCGGGCAATGAGCAGTTCTTC.

The chain joins TRBV10-2 to TRBJ2-5; 15 positions match TRBD2. Unmatched junction bases numbered 3, after V lost 7 bases and J lost 3 bases. CDR1 and CDR2 (germline): WSHSY, SAAADI. CDR3 length: 15 residues. The CDR3 is CASIRTSGGEETQYF. The CDR3 bases are TGCGCCAGCATTCGGACTAGCGGGGGGGAAGAGACCCAGTACTTC.

The chain couples TRBV2 to TRBJ1-5, with TRBD1 matching 8 bases. Germline V gene sequence: CDR1 SNHLY, CDR2 FYNNEI. The ends lost 6 bases at V and 7 bases at J; junction bases unmatched: 8. This CDR3 has 14 residues. CDR3 sequence reads: CASSRTGMWQPQHF. The CDR3 nucleotides are TGTGCCAGCAGCAGGACAGGGATGTGGCAGCCCCAGCATTTT. Supplemented by reference TRBV2 and TRBJ1-5, the full variable domain reads EPEVTQTPSHQVTQMGQEVILRCVPISNHLYFYWYRQILGQKVEFLVSFYNNEISEKSEIFDDQFSVERPDGSNFTLKIRSTKLEDSAMYFCASSRTGMWQPQHFGDGTRLSIL.

This clone occurred a few times. V gene TRBV15 combines with J gene TRBJ1-2; 7 nucleotides match TRBD1. The length of the CDR3 is 15 residues. The germline V gene encodes CDR1 LNHNV and CDR2 YYDKDF (reference sequence). Unmatched junction bases numbered 8, after V lost 0 bases and J lost 7 bases. As DNA, the CDR3 is TGTGCCACCAGCAGAGAGCCCTTGACAGGGTCTGGCTACACCTTC. Protein: CATSREPLTGSGYTF. Looking up the rest from reference TRBV15 and TRBJ1-2 gives the full variable domain: DAMVIQNPRYQVTQFGKPVTLSCSQTLNHNVMYWYQQKSSQAPKLLFHYYDKDFNNEADTPDNFQSRRPNTSFCFLDIRSPGLGDTAMYLCATSREPLTGSGYTFGSGTRLTVV.

This chain links TRBV5-1 with TRBJ1-4; D gene ambiguous. CDR1 is SGHRS, CDR2 YFSETQ, per germline. V was cut by 0 bases and J by 0 bases, with 9 bases left in between. The CDR3 extends over 16 amino acids. For the CDR3, the DNA is TGCGCCAGCAGCTTGGGAGTCCGCTCAACTAATGAAAAACTGTTTTTT. Protein product: CASSLGVRSTNEKLFF.

The chain carries TRBV11-3 and TRBJ2-5; no clear D. The germline gives CDR1 SGHNT, CDR2 YENEEA. The V end was cut by 2 bases, the J end by 5 bases, with 6 bases between. The CDR3 spans 12 residues. This chain's CDR3 is CASSLITETQYF. CDR3 bases: TGTGCCAGCAGCTTAATTACGGAGACCCAGTACTTC.

The chain recombines TRBV19 with TRBJ1-4; tentatively, D is TRBD1 (6 bases). CDR1 and CDR2 from the germline V gene are LNHDA and SQIVND (reference sequence). This CDR3 comprises 15 residues. V was shortened by 3 bases and J by 5 bases, with 13 bases between the two germline ends. CDR3 coding DNA: TGTGCCAGTAGTATCCAGACAGGCGTAAATGAAAAACTGTTTTTT. It specifies CASSIQTGVNEKLFF.

The chain is built from TRBV6-5 and TRBJ2-1, with unresolved D. V lost 2 bases and J 0 bases, leaving 11 bases between the germline ends. CDR1 is MNHEY and CDR2 is SVGAGI in the germline V gene. The CDR3 covers 16 residues. CDR3 loop: CASSYNSDLSYNEQFF. In nucleotides, the CDR3 is TGTGCCAGCAGTTACAATTCGGACCTCTCCTACAATGAGCAGTTCTTC.